The 2 T cell receptor beta chains below come from one sample, sequenced in a study of blood T cells in healthy people across ages. The authors ran a second PCR of 7 to 11 cycles using a sample-barcoded 5' primer and a J-beta primer mix. TCRdb re-derived calls from the 5' RACE reads in MiXCR, one entry per CDR3 protein. The sample has 1.2 million to 1.5 million distinct CDR3 sequences; around 59% are singletons. The sequenced sample consisted of blood. These receptors came from a man aged 18 to 30 in good health.

The chain joins TRBV18 to TRBJ1-4; no clear D. The CDR3 totals 14 residues. The germline V and J ends were trimmed by 6 bases and 4 bases, with 12 bases remaining between them. Germline V CDR1 and CDR2: KGHSH, LQKENI. The CDR3 protein is CASSPQRSNEKLFF. The CDR3 nucleotides are TGTGCCAGCTCGCCCCAGAGAAGTAATGAAAAACTGTTTTTT. Combining the CDR3 with reference TRBV18 and TRBJ1-4 gives the whole variable domain NAGVMQNPRHLVRRRGQEARLRCSPMKGHSHVYWYRQLPEEGLKFMVYLQKENIIDESGMPKERFSAEFPKEGPSILRIQQVVRGDSAAYFCASSPQRSNEKLFFGSGTQLSVL.

V usage is TRBV30 and J usage is TRBJ1-2; D may be TRBD1 (5 bases). V was cut by 5 bases and J by 12 bases, with 16 bases left in between. This CDR3 is built from 11 residues. The V gene's germline CDR1 is GTSNPN and CDR2 SVGIG (reference sequence). The CDR3 DNA follows: TGTGCCTGGGGGACCCTCAAGGCGGACACCTTC. Translated, it gives CAWGTLKADTF.